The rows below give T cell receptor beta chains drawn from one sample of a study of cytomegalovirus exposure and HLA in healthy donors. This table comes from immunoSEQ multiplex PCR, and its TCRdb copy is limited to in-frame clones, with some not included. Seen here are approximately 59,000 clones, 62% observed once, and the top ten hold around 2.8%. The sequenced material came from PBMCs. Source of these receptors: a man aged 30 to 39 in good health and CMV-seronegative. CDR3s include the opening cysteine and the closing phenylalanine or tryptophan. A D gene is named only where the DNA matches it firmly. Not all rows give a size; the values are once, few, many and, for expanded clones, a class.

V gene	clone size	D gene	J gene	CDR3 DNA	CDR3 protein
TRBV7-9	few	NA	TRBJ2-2	TGTGCCAGCAGCCCTCTCCCGGGACTCTTGCCCACCGGGGAGCTGTTTTTT	CASSPLPGLLPTGELFF
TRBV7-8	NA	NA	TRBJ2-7	TGTGCCAGCAGCTATTATACAGGGACATACGAGCAGTACTTC	CASSYYTGTYEQYF
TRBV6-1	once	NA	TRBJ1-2	TGTGCCAGCAGTGAAGCGCATGGCACTAACTATGGCTACACCTTC	CASSEAHGTNYGYTF
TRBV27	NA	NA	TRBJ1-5	TGTGCCGCGGGGGGACAGCCCCAGCATTTT	CAAGGQPQHF
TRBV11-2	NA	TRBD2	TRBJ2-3	TGTGCCAGCACCCGAACTAGCGAGGGGACAGATACGCAGTATTTT	CASTRTSEGTDTQYF
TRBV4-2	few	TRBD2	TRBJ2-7	TGTGCCAGCAGCCAAGACGGCAGCGGGGGGGCTGGAGAGCAGTACTTC	CASSQDGSGGAGEQYF
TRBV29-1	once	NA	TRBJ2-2	TGCAGCGTTGACGGGAACACCGGGGAGCTGTTTTTT	CSVDGNTGELFF
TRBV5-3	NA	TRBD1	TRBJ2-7	TGTGCCAGAAGTCCCGACAGGGACGAGCAGTACTTC	CARSPDRDEQYF
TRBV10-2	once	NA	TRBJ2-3	TGCGCCAGCAGTGAGGCGACCGCGTGGGCTACGCAGTATTTT	CASSEATAWATQYF
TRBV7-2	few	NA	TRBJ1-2	TGTGCCAGCAGCTTAGGCGGGGCAGTACAAGCTAACTATGGCTACACCTTC	CASSLGGAVQANYGYTF
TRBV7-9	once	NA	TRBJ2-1	TGTGCCAGCAGCCTGCTCAGGGGAGGGTACAATGAGCAGTTCTTC	CASSLLRGGYNEQFF
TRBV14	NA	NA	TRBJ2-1	TGTGCCAGCAGCCAAGTGTCAGGGGCCGGGCAGTTCTTC	CASSQVSGAGQFF
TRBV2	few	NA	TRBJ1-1	TGTGACCGAGGTCGGGGGAACACTGAAGCTTTCTTT	CDRGRGNTEAFF
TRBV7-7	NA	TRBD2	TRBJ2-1	TGTGCCAGCAGCTTAGGTGCGGGGGCCTACAATGAGCAGTTCTTC	CASSLGAGAYNEQFF
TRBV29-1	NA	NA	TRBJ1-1	TGCAGCGTTGGGGAGTCCTCGGGGACTGAAGCTTTCTTT	CSVGESSGTEAFF
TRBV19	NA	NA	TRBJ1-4	TGTGCCACCAAGATCGGACAGAATAATGAAAAACTGTTTTTT	CATKIGQNNEKLFF
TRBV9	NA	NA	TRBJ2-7	TGTGCCAGCAGCGTAGAGGCAGGGTATACCCACGAGCAGTACTTC	CASSVEAGYTHEQYF
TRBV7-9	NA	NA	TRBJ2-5	TGTGCCAGCAGCTTAGTAGTAAAAGAGACCCAGTACTTC	CASSLVVKETQYF
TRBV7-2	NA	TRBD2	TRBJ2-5	TGTGCCAGCAGCTCTGGACTAGCGGTACAAGAGACCCAGTACTTC	CASSSGLAVQETQYF
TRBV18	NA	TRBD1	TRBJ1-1	TGTGCCAGCTCACCGGGACAGTACACTGAAGCTTTCTTT	CASSPGQYTEAFF
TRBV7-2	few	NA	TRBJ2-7	TGTGCCAGCAGCTTGTACACTAGCTCTCGCGAGCAGTACTTC	CASSLYTSSREQYF
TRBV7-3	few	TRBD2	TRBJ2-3	TGTGCCAGCAGCCTAGCGGGGGGGAGCACAGATACGCAGTATTTT	CASSLAGGSTDTQYF
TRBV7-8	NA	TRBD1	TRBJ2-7	TGTGCCAGCAGCTTATTGGGACAGGGTTCCTACGAGCAGTACTTC	CASSLLGQGSYEQYF
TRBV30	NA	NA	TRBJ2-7	TGTGCCTGGAGTGTGGGACCGCAGGGGTCCTACGAGCAGTACTTC	CAWSVGPQGSYEQYF
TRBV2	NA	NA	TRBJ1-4	TGTGCCAGCAGTGAAACAGGTGTTCCGGATGAAAAACTGTTTTTT	CASSETGVPDEKLFF
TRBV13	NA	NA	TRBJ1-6	TGTGCCAGCAGCCTCAGACAGAATTCACCCCTCCACTTT	CASSLRQNSPLHF
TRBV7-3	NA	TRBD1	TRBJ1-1	TGTGCCAGCAGCTTAACCCCAGGGGGCCGCACTGAAGCTTTCTTT	CASSLTPGGRTEAFF
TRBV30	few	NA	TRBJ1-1	TGTGCCTGGGGCGGGATGAACACTGAAGCTTTCTTT	CAWGGMNTEAFF
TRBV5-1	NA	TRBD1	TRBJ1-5	TGCGCCAGCAGCTCAGGGGGCTGGAATCAGCCCCAGCATTTT	CASSSGGWNQPQHF
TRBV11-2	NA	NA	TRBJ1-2	TGTGCCAGCAGCTCCGGACAGAACTATGGCTACACCTTC	CASSSGQNYGYTF
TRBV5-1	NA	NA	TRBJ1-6	TGCGCCAGCAGCCGTAGACCGGCCTACTACGAGGATAATTCACCCCTCCACTTT	CASSRRPAYYEDNSPLHF
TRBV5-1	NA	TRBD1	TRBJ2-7	TGCGCCAGCAGCTGGACAGGGGACGAGCAGTACTTC	CASSWTGDEQYF
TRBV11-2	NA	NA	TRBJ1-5	TGTGCCAGCAGCTTAGATTTGGGCCAGCCCCAGCATTTT	CASSLDLGQPQHF
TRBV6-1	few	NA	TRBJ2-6	TGTGCCAGCAGTGGGAGCGCGGGTCCTGGGGCCAACGTCCTGACTTTC	CASSGSAGPGANVLTF
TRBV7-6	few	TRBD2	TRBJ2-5	TGTGCCAGCATCGGCGGGGGGAGGGGGACCCAGTACTTC	CASIGGGRGTQYF
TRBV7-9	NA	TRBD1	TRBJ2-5	TGTGCCAGCAGCTTAGCCGGGACAGGGGGAGGGACCCAGTACTTC	CASSLAGTGGGTQYF
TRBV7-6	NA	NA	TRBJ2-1	TGTGCCAGCAGCCCAGGGGACAATGAGCAGTTCTTC	CASSPGDNEQFF
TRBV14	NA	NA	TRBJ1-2	TGTGCCAGCAGCCGTGGACGGCCTAGGGCTGAGGGTGGCTACACCTTC	CASSRGRPRAEGGYTF
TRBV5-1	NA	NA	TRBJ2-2	TGCGCCAGCAGCTTCTCAACGGGTGCCGGGGAGCTGTTTTTT	CASSFSTGAGELFF
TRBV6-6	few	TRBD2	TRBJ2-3	TGTGCCAGCAGTAGCGGGGGGGCCGAGGATACGCAGTATTTT	CASSSGGAEDTQYF
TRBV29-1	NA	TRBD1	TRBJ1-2	TGCAGCGGATCGGACAGGCCAAACTATGGCTACACCTTC	CSGSDRPNYGYTF
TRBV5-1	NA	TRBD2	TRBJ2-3	TGCGCCAGCAGCCCGTCCGGGGGGTCAGATACGCAGTATTTT	CASSPSGGSDTQYF
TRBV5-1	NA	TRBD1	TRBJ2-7	TGCGCCAGCAGCCCCGAGGGACAGGGCTACGAGCAGTACTTC	CASSPEGQGYEQYF
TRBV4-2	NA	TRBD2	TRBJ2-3	TGTGCCAGCAGCCAAAACGTAATTGGGGGGGGCACAGATACGCAGTATTTT	CASSQNVIGGGTDTQYF
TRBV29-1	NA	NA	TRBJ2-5	TGCAGCGTTGTGGGCGGGCAAGAGACCCAGTACTTC	CSVVGGQETQYF
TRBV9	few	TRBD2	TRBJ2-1	TGTGCCAGCAGCGCAAGCGGGGGGGCCTTCAATGAGCAGTTCTTC	CASSASGGAFNEQFF
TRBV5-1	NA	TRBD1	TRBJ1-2	TGCGCCAGCAGCTCGGGACAGACCTATGGCTACACCTTC	CASSSGQTYGYTF
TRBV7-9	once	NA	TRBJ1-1	TGTGCCAGCAGCTTAGTCGACACTGAAGCTTTCTTT	CASSLVDTEAFF
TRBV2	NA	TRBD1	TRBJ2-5	TGTGCCAGCACTGGATGGGGGACAGCCCAAGAGACCCAGTACTTC	CASTGWGTAQETQYF
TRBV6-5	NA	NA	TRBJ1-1	TGTGCCAGCGCGAGGTCTATAGAAGCTGAAGCTTTCTTT	CASARSIEAEAFF
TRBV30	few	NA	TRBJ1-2	TGTGCCTGGAATGAGGGACTTAACTATGGCTACACCTTC	CAWNEGLNYGYTF
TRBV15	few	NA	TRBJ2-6	TGTGCCACCAGCCCAGGAGGTGGGGCCAACGTCCTGACTTTC	CATSPGGGANVLTF
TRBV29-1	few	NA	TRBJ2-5	TGCAGCGTTGAAGGGGGCGGTTTTCAAGAGACCCAGTACTTC	CSVEGGGFQETQYF
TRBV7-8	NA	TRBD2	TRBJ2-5	TGTGCCACCGTGGTAGCGGGGGGCCTGGTGGGCCAGTACTTC	CATVVAGGLVGQYF